This entry lists 7 T cell receptor beta chains sequenced from one sample in a study of shared clonotypes between healthy human individuals. Profiling relied on immunoSEQ multiplex PCR, and the TCRdb table lists in-frame clones only, not all of them. The sample shows 200,000 to 250,000 clones, 65% to 70% of them seen only once. Sequenced material: memory CD4+ T cells sorted from blood. Subset indicated: CD45RA-negative fraction. Source of these receptors: a man under 40 in good health.

The chain recombines TRBV7-9 with TRBJ2-3; TRBD2 aligns across 8 bases. CDR1 SEHNR and CDR2 FQNEAQ come from the germline V gene (reference sequence). The length of the CDR3 is 17 residues. Germline trimming cut 5 bases from V and 3 bases from J; bases unmatched to any gene: 13. In DNA form, the CDR3 reads TGTGCCAGCAGCCCCAGAGCTACTAGCGGCAAAACAGATACGCAGTATTTT. Protein: CASSPRATSGKTDTQYF.

The V call is TRBV6-4, the J call TRBJ2-1; TRBD2 agrees at 7 bases. CDR3 length: 15 amino acids. V gave up 4 bases and J gave up 4 bases; unmatched junction bases: 7. CDR1 is MRHNA and CDR2 is SNTAGT in the germline V gene. The CDR3 nucleotides read TGTGCCAGCAGTGCCGGACTAGGAGAATACAATGAGCAGTTCTTC. Protein: CASSAGLGEYNEQFF.

The chain joins TRBV20-1 to TRBJ1-2, with D perhaps TRBD1 (6 bases). The CDR3 has 11 amino acids. Germline V lookup: CDR1 DFQATT, CDR2 SNEGSKA (reference sequence). The V and J ends lost 3 bases and 7 bases respectively, with 9 bases between them. The CDR3 protein is CSASDRPGYTF. The DNA of the CDR3 is TGCAGTGCTAGTGACAGGCCTGGCTACACCTTC.

The V gene is TRBV5-1, the J gene TRBJ2-7; a possible D gene is TRBD1 (6 bases). Germline lookup yields CDR1 SGHRS and CDR2 YFSETQ. The germline V and J ends were trimmed by 1 base and 0 bases, with 14 bases remaining between them. The CDR3 is 16 amino acids. The CDR3 coding sequence is TGCGCCAGCAGCTTGCAAGGACAGTTAAGCTCCTACGAGCAGTACTTC. Its translation: CASSLQGQLSSYEQYF.

V is TRBV5-4 and J is TRBJ2-2; TRBD2 matches 8 bases. Per the germline V gene, CDR1 is SGHNT and CDR2 is YYREEE (reference sequence). The CDR3 sequence is 15 residues long. V lost 2 bases and J lost 6; bases outside the gene matches: 6. As DNA, the CDR3 is TGTGCCAGCAGCTTAGCGGGAGTGTTGTCCGGGGAGCTGTTTTTT. Encoded protein: CASSLAGVLSGELFF.

This clone was picked up a small number of times. The chain is built from TRBV6-1 and TRBJ1-5; 8 positions match TRBD1. V lost 1 base and J lost 7; bases outside the gene matches: 3. The CDR3 is 14 amino acids. Germline CDR1 and CDR2: MNHNS and SASEGT. In DNA form, the CDR3 reads TGTGCCAGCAGTGAAGGGACAGGGAGGCAGCCCCAGCATTTT. Amino acid sequence: CASSEGTGRQPQHF.

This clone was detected only a few times. V is TRBV6-5 and J is TRBJ2-7, with a weak D call TRBD2 (6 bases). Trimming left V 8 bases short and J 4 bases short, with 15 bases between. This CDR3 is 13 amino acids long. Germline V gene data show CDR1 as MNHEY and CDR2 as SVGAGI. The CDR3 is CASRGGNVYEQYF. CDR3 DNA: TGTGCCAGCCGGGGCGGGAACGTTTACGAGCAGTACTTC.